These 11 T cell receptor beta chains were all obtained from the same sample, sequenced in a study of blood T cell repertoires in COVID-19. The data were produced by immunoSEQ multiplex PCR, yet TCRdb's version contains in-frame clones alone and is incomplete. The sample shows roughly 260,000 clones, about 88% of them seen only once. The sequencing input was peripheral blood. The receptor source for this set is a man aged 55 to 70 who had recovered from COVID-19.

The chain recombines TRBV28 with TRBJ1-6; D is possibly TRBD1 (6 bases). The germline V gene has CDR1 MDHEN and CDR2 SYDVKM. The CDR3 is 14 amino acids. V was cut by 5 bases and J by 8 bases, with 13 bases left in between. CDR3 in amino acids: CASSPFYRDSPLHF. For the CDR3, the DNA is TGTGCCAGCAGTCCTTTTTACAGGGATTCACCCCTCCACTTT.

The rearrangement links TRBV12-3 or TRBV12-4 to TRBJ2-7, with TRBD2 matching 7 bases. The CDR3 length is 13 residues. V was clipped by 7 bases and J by 12 bases; unmatched bases: 15. DNA of the CDR3: TGTGCCAGCATGCCGTCGGGGGGTCTCGTCCGGTACTTC. Translating gives CASMPSGGLVRYF.

The chain combines TRBV7-2 with TRBJ1-1, with 7 positions matching TRBD1. J lost 7 bases, V lost 3 bases, and 8 bases had no gene match. There are 14 residues in the CDR3. Germline V lookup: CDR1 SGHTA, CDR2 FQGNSA. DNA for the CDR3: TGTGCCAGCAGCTTCTTACAGGGGAGGTATGAAGCTTTCTTT. This sequence encodes CASSFLQGRYEAFF.

CDR3 DNA: TGTGCCAGCAGCGTAGCAACAGGGGGTCCGAACACTGAAGCTTTCTTT. Protein sequence: CASSVATGGPNTEAFF. J is TRBJ1-1 and V is TRBV9; 8 bases agree with TRBD1. J was trimmed by 1 base and V by 0 bases; bases with no gene match: 5. Germline loops: CDR1 SGDLS, CDR2 YYNGEE. This CDR3 spans 16 amino acids.

The chain carries TRBV29-1 and TRBJ1-2; the match to TRBD1 covers 7 bases. Trimming cost V 1 base and J 8 bases; bases outside gene matches: 10. Per germline, CDR1 SQVTM and CDR2 ANQGSEA. The CDR3 is 14 amino acids. In nucleotides, the CDR3 is TGCAGCGTTGAAGGGCGCCAGGGGGTTCAGGGCTACACCTTC. Amino acids: CSVEGRQGVQGYTF. Based on the CDR3 plus reference TRBV29-1 and TRBJ1-2, the full variable domain is SAVISQKPSRDICQRGTSLTIQCQVDSQVTMMFWYRQQPGQSLTLIATANQGSEATYESGFVIDKFPISRPNLTFSTLTVSNMSPEDSSIYLCSVEGRQGVQGYTFGSGTRLTVV.

The J gene is TRBJ1-2, the V gene TRBV11-1; D is unclear. Trimming shortened V by 8 bases and J by 2 bases, and 15 bases separated the two germline ends. In germline, CDR1 is SGHAT, CDR2 FQDESV (reference sequence). This CDR3 is built from 14 residues. CDR3 region: CASSRSPRNYGYTF. As DNA, the CDR3 is TGTGCCAGCTCAAGATCACCTAGGAACTATGGCTACACCTTC.

This clone showed up just a few times. The chain couples TRBV21-1 to TRBJ2-2; no DNA check was done on the table's D call, TRBD1. TRBV21-1 is designated a pseudogene. The CDR3 has 16 amino acids. The CDR3: CASSQGGTENTGELFF. Here the CDR3 DNA reads TGTGCCAGCAGCCAAGGGGGGACAGAAAACACCGGGGAGCTGTTTTTT.

This rearrangement joins TRBV7-9 to TRBJ2-5; weak D call: TRBD1 (6 bases). V was shortened by 4 bases and J by 2 bases, with 11 bases between the two germline ends. The germline V gene encodes CDR1 SEHNR and CDR2 FQNEAQ (reference sequence). The CDR3 runs to 14 residues. The CDR3 DNA follows: TGTGCCAGCAGCTCTCGGACAGAACAAGAGACCCAGTACTTC. Its protein is CASSSRTEQETQYF.

CDR3 nucleotides: TGTGCCAGCTCACCACCCGCCCAGGGAGGGTCTGAAGCTTTCTTT. This sequence encodes CASSPPAQGGSEAFF. This sequence joins TRBV18 and TRBJ1-1, with TRBD1 as a possible D gene (5 bases). Trimming took off 0 bases at V and 6 bases at J, with 14 bases between the two ends. From germline, CDR1 is KGHSH and CDR2 LQKENI. The CDR3 length is 15 residues.

The chain couples TRBV6-5 to TRBJ2-5; 13 bases are shared with TRBD2. From germline, CDR1 is MNHEY and CDR2 SVGAGI. The CDR3 has 15 amino acids. V was pared by 5 bases and J by 5 bases, with 5 bases of the junction left unmatched. CDR3 sequence: CASSRTSGGKETQYF. DNA for the CDR3: TGTGCCAGCAGTCGGACTAGCGGGGGCAAGGAGACCCAGTACTTC.

The rearrangement uses TRBV11-2 and TRBJ1-4; TRBD1 matches at 8 bases. Trimming removed 5 bases from V and 8 bases from J; junction bases left unmatched: 10. Germline CDR1 reads SGHAT; CDR2 reads FQNNGV. The CDR3 sequence is 15 residues long. DNA of the CDR3: TGTGCCAGCAGCCTCGGACAGGGTAGGAACGAAAAACTGTTTTTT. Translation: CASSLGQGRNEKLFF.